This T cell receptor (beta chain) was recovered during a study of naive and memory T cell subsets. There are many counts of this clonotype. The treatment was: skin biopsy from PPD injection site in Mantoux-positive individual. Unsorted total RNA, about 1 to 1000 ng, was DNase treated before reverse transcription. Germline V CDR1 and CDR2: SGHRS, YFSETQ. The V and J ends lost 0 bases and 3 bases respectively, with 13 bases between them. This CDR3 comprises 15 residues. Blood and skin TCR RNA was reverse transcribed with alpha and beta constant primers. TCRdb used MiXCR to reprocess the UMI-ligation and nested PCR reads, holding one entry per CDR3 protein. The sample has over 15,000 distinct CDR3 sequences; approximately 9.6% are singletons.

The chain employs TRBV5-1 and TRBJ2-7, with a tentative D call TRBD2 (5 bases). This specimen consisted of skin, obtained from a tuberculin skin test site. The sequence came from an adult in good health. CDR3 amino acids: CASSLGPAVNYEQYF. For the CDR3, the DNA is TGCGCCAGCAGCTTGGGGCCAGCGGTGAACTACGAGCAGTACTTC.